The next 26 T cell receptor beta chains were all read from a single sample in a study of blood T cells in healthy people across ages. A J-beta primer mix and a sample-barcoded 5' primer were used in a second PCR of roughly 6 to 11 cycles. TCRdb processed the 5' RACE reads anew with MiXCR; each CDR3 protein has one entry. The data show 580,000 or so distinct CDR3 sequences, 40% to 50% seen once. Sequencing was done on a sample of blood. These receptor sequences come from a man at least 80 years old in good health.

Ten or more counts support this clonotype. V and J are TRBV5-5 and TRBJ2-5; D may match TRBD1 or TRBD2 (5 bases each). There are 14 residues in the CDR3. CDR1 is SGHKS and CDR2 is YYEKEE in the germline V gene (reference sequence). Between the trimmed V and J ends, which lost 2 bases and 2 bases, there was a span of 10 bases. The CDR3 DNA reads TGTGCCAGCAGCTTTATGGGGGAGCAAGAGACCCAGTACTTC. Translation gives CASSFMGEQETQYF.

This clonotype has only a few counts. V is TRBV15 and J is TRBJ2-7; no clear D. V shed 3 bases and J shed 5 bases, with 5 bases lying between them. The V gene's germline CDR1 is LNHNV and CDR2 YYDKDF (reference sequence). The CDR3 consists of 11 residues. CDR3 region: CATSRGNEQYF. The CDR3 DNA is TGTGCCACCAGCAGGGGCAACGAGCAGTACTTC.

This clonotype was seen many times. The CDR3 here is CASSPRDYSYEQYF. The DNA for the CDR3 is TGTGCCAGCAGTCCCAGGGACTACTCCTACGAGCAGTACTTC. The chain combines TRBV27 with TRBJ2-7, with 7 bases that match TRBD2. In germline, CDR1 is MNHEY, CDR2 SMNVEV (reference sequence). This CDR3 spans 14 amino acids. The V and J ends lost 5 bases and 0 bases, in that order; junction bases with no gene match: 4.

The V call is TRBV3-1, the J call TRBJ2-7, with D perhaps TRBD2 (5 bases). The CDR3 length is 15 residues. Germline assignment: CDR1 LGHDT and CDR2 YNNKEL (reference sequence). V lost 1 base, J lost 4 bases, and 14 bases lay in between. The CDR3 bases are TGTGCCAGCAGCCAAGCCCTTAGCGACCCATACGAGCAGTACTTC. Amino acids: CASSQALSDPYEQYF.

In the case of this clonotype: A much larger clonotype is one base distant, so this may be a read error. Here the CDR3 reads CSVNLGQGANEQYF. The CDR3 DNA is TGCAGCGTGAACCTGGGGCAGGGGGCCAACGAGCAGTACTTC. The chain employs TRBV29-1 and TRBJ2-4; 8 bases align to TRBD1. Gene TRBJ2-7 matches the end of the DNA better, so the J call may be wrong. Germline V CDR1 and CDR2: SQVTM, ANQGSEA. There are 14 residues in the CDR3.

The rearrangement links TRBV20-1 to TRBJ1-4; 9 positions match TRBD1. This CDR3 is 14 amino acids long. J was trimmed by 7 bases and V by 3 bases; bases with no gene match: 6. Germline assignment: CDR1 DFQATT and CDR2 SNEGSKA (reference sequence). CDR3 nucleotide sequence: TGCAGTGCTAGGTCCGGACAGGGGAGTGAAAAACTGTTTTTT. Protein product: CSARSGQGSEKLFF.

V usage is TRBV20-1 and J usage is TRBJ2-7; 8 bases fit TRBD1. Germline CDR1 and CDR2: DFQATT and SNEGSKA (reference sequence). The CDR3 runs 15 residues. J lost 2 bases, V lost 6 bases, and 12 bases had no gene match. The CDR3 DNA is TGCAGTGCAAGACCCAGGGGGCTGAGGCCCTACGAGCAGTACTTC. It is translated as CSARPRGLRPYEQYF.

In its sample, this clonotype was seen a few times. The V and J genes are TRBV7-9 and TRBJ1-1; no clear D gene. Trimming cost V 7 bases and J 1 base, with 16 bases left between them. This CDR3 region has 15 residues. Germline V lookup: CDR1 SEHNR, CDR2 FQNEAQ (reference sequence). The CDR3 DNA follows: TGTGCCAGCAACCCCGGGTCGAGTGGGAACACTGAAGCTTTCTTT. Amino acids: CASNPGSSGNTEAFF.

The chain joins TRBV6-5 to TRBJ2-3; possibly TRBD1 for D (6 bases). This CDR3 comprises 12 residues. The germline CDR1 and CDR2 sequences are MNHEY and SVGAGI. The V and J ends lost 7 bases and 4 bases respectively, with 9 bases between them. This chain's CDR3 is CASTGAADTQYF. DNA of the CDR3: TGTGCCAGCACAGGGGCGGCAGATACGCAGTATTTT.

The chain has TRBV7-2 and TRBJ2-3; 7 bases are a match to TRBD1. Germline assignment: CDR1 SGHTA and CDR2 FQGNSA. CDR3 size: 16 residues. V shed 4 bases and J 0 bases; nucleotides not matched to a gene: 7. Here the CDR3 DNA reads TGTGCCAGCAGCTCTAGGGGGACAGTTAGCACAGATACGCAGTATTTT. Its protein is CASSSRGTVSTDTQYF.

A few counts support this clonotype. The chain links TRBV15 to TRBJ2-6, with D hard to call. The V end was cut by 1 base, the J end by 0 bases, with 7 bases between. Germline V gene lookup returns CDR1 LNHNV and CDR2 YYDKDF (reference sequence). The CDR3 is 16 residues long. Here the CDR3 DNA reads TGTGCCACCAGCAGAGGTTCCGGCTCTGGGGCCAACGTCCTGACTTTC. Its translation is CATSRGSGSGANVLTF. Looking up the rest from reference TRBV15 and TRBJ2-6 gives the full variable domain: DAMVIQNPRYQVTQFGKPVTLSCSQTLNHNVMYWYQQKSSQAPKLLFHYYDKDFNNEADTPDNFQSRRPNTSFCFLDIRSPGLGDTAMYLCATSRGSGSGANVLTFGAGSRLTVL.

The chain links TRBV6-5 to TRBJ1-2; D remains unclear. V was trimmed by 0 bases and J by 6 bases, leaving 8 bases between them. Per germline, CDR1 MNHEY and CDR2 SVGAGI. The CDR3 covers 13 residues. The CDR3 reads CASSYSTGDGYTF. The CDR3 region has the DNA TGTGCCAGCAGTTACTCGACTGGGGATGGCTACACCTTC.

As to this clonotype: This may be a read error, as it is one base from a much larger clone. The chain combines TRBV6-5 with TRBJ2-5; 8 bases match TRBD1. From germline, CDR1 is MNHEY and CDR2 SVGAGI. The CDR3 extends over 15 amino acids. V was pared by 7 bases and J by 11 bases, with 18 bases of the junction left unmatched. The CDR3 bases are TGTGCCAGCACCCGGGGCTCAGGGGGCTACAATGAGCAGTACTTC. It translates to CASTRGSGGYNEQYF.

The V gene is TRBV29-1, the J gene TRBJ2-1; 7 nucleotides match TRBD2. This CDR3 region has 12 residues. The germline V gene has CDR1 SQVTM and CDR2 ANQGSEA. CDR3 protein: CRVKSGVSEQFF. The CDR3, as DNA: TGCAGGGTGAAAAGCGGGGTGAGTGAGCAGTTCTTC.

This clonotype was counted between two and nine times. CDR3 loop: CASSDTSGADTQYF. The CDR3 DNA is TGTGCCAGCAGCGACACTAGCGGGGCAGATACGCAGTATTTT. The J gene is TRBJ2-3, the V gene TRBV9; 10 bases align to TRBD2. The CDR3 consists of 14 residues. Losses at the gene ends were 3 bases for V and 4 bases for J; bases not matched to a gene: 2. Germline assignment: CDR1 SGDLS and CDR2 YYNGEE.

This clonotype has a handful of counts. The chain links TRBV6-2 or TRBV6-3 to TRBJ2-4; possibly TRBD1 for D (6 bases). The CDR3 length is 14 residues. V gave up 6 bases and J gave up 1 base, with 10 bases separating them. In germline, CDR1 is MNHEY, CDR2 SVGEGT. This CDR3 is CASSKTGAKNIQYF. CDR3 bases: TGTGCCAGCAGCAAGACAGGCGCCAAAAACATTCAGTACTTC.

The V and J genes are TRBV15 and TRBJ1-1; no clear D gene. CDR1 is LNHNV, CDR2 YYDKDF, per germline (reference sequence). The germline V and J ends were trimmed by 6 bases and 0 bases, with 8 bases remaining between them. The length of the CDR3 is 13 residues. The CDR3 reads CATSLNLNTEAFF. CDR3 nucleotide sequence: TGTGCCACCAGTCTAAATCTGAACACTGAAGCTTTCTTT.

V is TRBV29-1 and J is TRBJ2-1; 10 nucleotides align to TRBD2. In germline, CDR1 is SQVTM, CDR2 ANQGSEA. The CDR3 has 13 residues. V lost 5 bases to trimming and J lost 9 bases; unmatched junction nucleotides: 7. CDR3 coding DNA: TGCAGCGTTCACCTAGCGGGAGCTGGTGAGCAGTTCTTC. Protein: CSVHLAGAGEQFF.

The chain carries TRBV18 and TRBJ2-5; 7 bases align to TRBD2. V dropped 5 bases and J dropped 4; count of bases not matched to a gene: 10. Germline loops: CDR1 KGHSH, CDR2 LQKENI. The CDR3 has 15 amino acids. The CDR3 loop reads CASSSTHSGVETQYF. The CDR3 DNA sequence: TGTGCCAGCTCATCAACACACAGCGGGGTAGAGACCCAGTACTTC.

This clonotype was picked up many times. The rearrangement uses TRBV6-5 and TRBJ2-3, with D perhaps matching TRBD1 or TRBD2 (5 bases each). The length of the CDR3 is 13 residues. Germline values: CDR1 MNHEY, CDR2 SVGAGI. V was cut by 5 bases and J by 5 bases, with 11 bases left in between. The CDR3 region is CASSPRDQDTQYF. CDR3 in DNA: TGTGCCAGCAGTCCCCGGGACCAAGATACGCAGTATTTT.

V usage is TRBV20-1 and J usage is TRBJ2-7; D perhaps matches TRBD1 (5 bases). The germline V and J ends were trimmed by 2 bases and 7 bases, with 15 bases remaining between them. Germline lookup yields CDR1 DFQATT and CDR2 SNEGSKA (reference sequence). The CDR3 is 13 amino acids. This CDR3 reads CSARQGNFHEQYF. The DNA for the CDR3 is TGCAGTGCTAGACAGGGTAACTTTCATGAGCAGTACTTC.

V is TRBV6-2 or TRBV6-3 and J is TRBJ2-5; TRBD2 is a possible D gene (6 bases). The DNA end lines up better with TRBJ2-7; the J call may be wrong. The CDR3 contains 15 residues. The germline V gene encodes CDR1 MNHEY and CDR2 SVGEGT. The CDR3 region is CASSRSLAERYEQYF. CDR3 in DNA: TGTGCCAGCAGTAGGAGCTTAGCGGAAAGATACGAGCAGTACTTC.

This clonotype was counted a few times. The chain employs TRBV7-2 and TRBJ2-6; D call uncertain. Per germline, CDR1 SGHTA and CDR2 FQGNSA. CDR3 length: 16 residues. Trimming left V 5 bases short and J 0 bases short, with 11 bases between. CDR3 loop: CASSRTAYSGANVLTF. CDR3 in DNA: TGTGCCAGCAGCCGGACCGCCTACTCTGGGGCCAACGTCCTGACTTTC.

The V gene is TRBV6-6, the J gene TRBJ1-2; 9 bases match TRBD1. Germline assignment: CDR1 MNHNY and CDR2 SVGAGI (reference sequence). V lost 5 bases, J lost 8 bases, and 12 bases stayed unmatched. The CDR3 length is 15 residues. The CDR3 DNA is TGTGCCAGCAGTCTCGACAGGGGGAGTATGAGGGGCTACACCTTC. Its translation is CASSLDRGSMRGYTF.

In this sample, this clonotype turned up a few times. The gene calls are TRBV24-1 and TRBJ2-3; maybe TRBD2 (7 bases). Germline V gene data show CDR1 as KGHDR and CDR2 as SFDVKD. V shed 5 bases and J shed 1 base, with 12 bases lying between them. The CDR3 extends over 15 amino acids. CDR3 residues: CATSAQGGGTDTQYF. The DNA of the CDR3 is TGTGCCACCAGTGCCCAAGGGGGGGGCACAGATACGCAGTATTTT.

The gene calls are TRBV27 and TRBJ2-5; D is uncertain. The CDR3 is 13 amino acids. Per germline, CDR1 MNHEY and CDR2 SMNVEV (reference sequence). The V gene lost 5 bases and the J gene lost 4 bases, with 11 bases spanning the gap. CDR3 region: CASSKSRSETQYF. CDR3 DNA: TGTGCCAGCAGTAAGTCTAGGTCAGAGACCCAGTACTTC.